A single sample gave rise to the 12 T cell receptor beta chains below, sequenced in a study of cytomegalovirus exposure and HLA in healthy donors. Researchers ran the PCR with 60 Vbeta and 13 Jbeta primers. Libraries were prepared by immunoSEQ multiplex PCR; TCRdb keeps only in-frame clonotypes and omits some of them. The sample has more than 95,000 clones, 80% to 85% seen once. Specimen: PBMCs. The receptors were gathered from a woman aged 30 to 39 in good health and CMV-seronegative.

The chain has TRBV19 and TRBJ1-2; the match to TRBD1 covers 9 bases. The CDR3 sequence is 16 residues long. Germline V gene data show CDR1 as LNHDA and CDR2 as SQIVND (reference sequence). Trimming removed 5 bases from V and 4 bases from J; junction bases left unmatched: 11. DNA of the CDR3: TGTGCCAGTAGTCCCCTGGACAGGGGAAGGGGCTATGGCTACACCTTC. It is translated as CASSPLDRGRGYGYTF. The variable domain in full, completed from reference TRBV19 and TRBJ1-2, reads DGGITQSPKYLFRKEGQNVTLSCEQNLNHDAMYWYRQDPGQGLRLIYYSQIVNDFQKGDIAEGYSVSREKKESFPLTVTSAQKNPTAFYLCASSPLDRGRGYGYTFGSGTRLTVV.

This clone was detected only a few times. This sequence joins TRBV19 and TRBJ1-2, with a weak D call TRBD1 (5 bases). The germline gives CDR1 LNHDA, CDR2 SQIVND (reference sequence). The CDR3 spans 14 residues. V was clipped by 6 bases and J by 8 bases, with 19 bases between them. CDR3 loop: CASSTGGLLGGYTF. The CDR3 DNA follows: TGTGCCAGTAGCACAGGAGGGCTTTTAGGGGGCTACACCTTC. Supplemented by reference TRBV19 and TRBJ1-2, the full variable domain reads DGGITQSPKYLFRKEGQNVTLSCEQNLNHDAMYWYRQDPGQGLRLIYYSQIVNDFQKGDIAEGYSVSREKKESFPLTVTSAQKNPTAFYLCASSTGGLLGGYTFGSGTRLTVV.

CDR3 bases: TGTGCCAGCAGTTTAATAGCCACCGGGGGGTATACGCAGTATTTT. It translates to CASSLIATGGYTQYF. This chain links TRBV28 with TRBJ2-3, with 7 bases identical to TRBD2. The ends lost 2 bases at V and 7 bases at J; junction bases unmatched: 9. CDR1 and CDR2 (germline): MDHEN, SYDVKM. The CDR3 is 15 residues long.

This rearrangement joins TRBV5-5 to TRBJ1-3; D is ambiguous. Germline V gene lookup returns CDR1 SGHKS and CDR2 YYEKEE (reference sequence). V was clipped by 0 bases and J by 0 bases, with 10 bases between them. This CDR3 comprises 16 residues. CDR3 protein: CASSLGMSSSGNTIYF. The CDR3 DNA sequence: TGTGCCAGCAGCTTGGGAATGTCGAGCTCTGGAAACACCATATATTTT.

In this sample, this clone turned up a few times. One junction end disagrees with the germline gene, perhaps due to a read error. This chain uses TRBV19 with TRBJ1-2; possibly TRBD1 for D (6 bases). This CDR3 is built from 13 residues. From germline, CDR1 is LNHDA and CDR2 SQIVND (reference sequence). In nucleotides, the CDR3 is TGTGCCAGCAAACACACAGGGAACTTTGGCTACACCTTC. It encodes CASKHTGNFGYTF.

This clone was counted once. This rearrangement joins TRBV30 to TRBJ2-6, with D tentatively TRBD1 (6 bases). Trimming removed 2 bases from V and 2 bases from J, with 7 bases in between. Germline V lookup: CDR1 GTSNPN, CDR2 SVGIG (reference sequence). CDR3 length: 14 amino acids. The CDR3 is CAWSPGAGANVLTF. The CDR3 DNA reads as TGTGCCTGGAGTCCAGGGGCTGGGGCCAACGTCCTGACTTTC.

Concerning this clone: Its ends do not fully match the called genes, so a read error is possible. The J gene is TRBJ1-2, the V gene TRBV2, with 7 bases aligning to TRBD1. Germline lookup yields CDR1 SNHLY and CDR2 FYNNEI. CDR3 size: 13 residues. CDR3 coding DNA: TGCGGGGAGAGGACAGGAGGTTGGGATGGCTACACCTTC. Translating it yields CGERTGGWDGYTF.

The chain couples TRBV4-2 to TRBJ1-1; possible D gene TRBD1, 5 bases. CDR1 LGHNA and CDR2 YNFKEQ come from the germline V gene. Trimming took off 2 bases at V and 10 bases at J, with 17 bases between the two ends. The CDR3 is 14 residues long. The CDR3 nucleotides read TGTGCCAGCAGCCAACCACGGGCCGCGGGGGGAGCTTTCTTT. It encodes CASSQPRAAGGAFF.

This chain links TRBV18 with TRBJ1-1; no clear D gene. V shed 3 bases and J shed 4 bases, with 12 bases lying between them. CDR3 size: 14 residues. The germline V gene encodes CDR1 KGHSH and CDR2 LQKENI. The CDR3 DNA follows: TGTGCCAGCTCACCTGACCCGGGTGGCACTGAAGCTTTCTTT. It encodes CASSPDPGGTEAFF.

The chain combines TRBV5-3 with TRBJ2-7; 11 bases are shared with TRBD2. TRBV5-3 is an ORF, with its function uncertain. V shed 2 bases and J 3 bases; nucleotides not matched to a gene: 13. The CDR3 has 18 residues. CDR3 in DNA: TGTGCCAGAAGCTTTGTAGGTCGGGGGCTAGCGGGGGGCTACGAGCAGTACTTC. This gives the protein CARSFVGRGLAGGYEQYF.

The V and J genes are TRBV5-1 and TRBJ2-3; D remains unclear. This CDR3 contains 12 residues. CDR1 is SGHRS, CDR2 YFSETQ, per germline. The germline V and J ends were trimmed by 0 bases and 5 bases, with 4 bases remaining between them. CDR3 nucleotides: TGCGCCAGCAGCTTGGCCTTAGATACGCAGTATTTT. Its protein product is CASSLALDTQYF.

The V call is TRBV11-2, the J call TRBJ1-2; D perhaps matches TRBD1 (6 bases). Per the germline V gene, CDR1 is SGHAT and CDR2 is FQNNGV. The CDR3 contains 15 residues. V lost 5 bases and J 2 bases, leaving 15 bases between the germline ends. The CDR3 DNA reads TGTGCCAGCAGCGCATTACCGGACAGCAACTATGGCTACACCTTC. This codes for CASSALPDSNYGYTF.